This T cell receptor beta chain appears in the sequencing data of a study of shared clonotypes between healthy human individuals. Study-wide context: The donor group consisted of two women and a few men, aged 18 to 49. Study results and limitations: Shared clonotypes: roughly 5% naive CD4, about 3.5% naive CD8, over 2% memory CD4, approximately 0.41% memory CD8. Sorted-subset sequencing was shown by rarefaction to be incomplete despite large depth.

This clone appeared a single time. Its antigen is currently unknown. The repertoire was sequenced with immunoSEQ multiplex PCR; TCRdb's copy has only in-frame clones and lacks some. Altogether over 850,000 clones are present, about four fifths being singletons, with the ten largest covering about 0.52%. CDR3 length: 14 residues. Germline lookup yields CDR1 SGHNT and CDR2 YENEEA. Trimming cost V 5 bases and J 2 bases; bases outside gene matches: 2. The investigators split CD4+ cells into a CD45RA+ naive subset and a CD45RA-negative memory subset. The clonotype originates from a man younger than 35 in good health. Some clones in this sample may be carry-over from other donors' samples. The sample taken for sequencing was memory CD4+ T cells from PBMCs. Sample subset: CD45RA-negative fraction. The chain carries TRBV11-3 and TRBJ2-7; 11 bases align to TRBD1. The CDR3 sequence: CASSKGQGAYEQYF. The CDR3 coding sequence is TGTGCCAGCAGCAAGGGACAGGGGGCCTACGAGCAGTACTTC.